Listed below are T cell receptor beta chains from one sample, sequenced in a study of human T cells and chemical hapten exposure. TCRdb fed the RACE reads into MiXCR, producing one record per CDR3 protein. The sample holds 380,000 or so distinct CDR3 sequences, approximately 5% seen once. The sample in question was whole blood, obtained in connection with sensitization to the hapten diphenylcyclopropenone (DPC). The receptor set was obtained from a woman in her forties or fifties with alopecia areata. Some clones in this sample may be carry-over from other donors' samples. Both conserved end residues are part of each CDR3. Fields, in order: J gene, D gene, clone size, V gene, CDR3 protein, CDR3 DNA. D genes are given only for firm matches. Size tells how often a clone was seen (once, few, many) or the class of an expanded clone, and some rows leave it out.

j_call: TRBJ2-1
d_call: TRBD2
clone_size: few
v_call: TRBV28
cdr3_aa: CATSGDYNEQFF
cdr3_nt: TGTGCCACTAGCGGGGATTACAATGAGCAGTTCTTC

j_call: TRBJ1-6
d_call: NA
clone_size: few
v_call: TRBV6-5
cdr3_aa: CASSEGRPNSPLHF
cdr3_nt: TGTGCCAGCAGTGAGGGACGTCCTAATTCACCCCTCCACTTT

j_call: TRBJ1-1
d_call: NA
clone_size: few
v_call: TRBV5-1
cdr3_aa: CASSLSRGTNTEAFF
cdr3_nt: TGCGCCAGCAGCTTGTCGAGGGGCACAAACACTGAAGCTTTCTTT

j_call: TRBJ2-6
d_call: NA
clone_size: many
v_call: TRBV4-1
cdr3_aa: CASSQDHTDGTSGANVLTF
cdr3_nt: TGCGCCAGCAGCCAAGATCATACGGACGGAACTTCTGGGGCCAACGTCCTGACTTTC

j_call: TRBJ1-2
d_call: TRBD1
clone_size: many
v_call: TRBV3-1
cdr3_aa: CASSQGTGIGYTF
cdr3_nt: TGTGCCAGCAGCCAAGGGACAGGGATCGGCTACACCTTC

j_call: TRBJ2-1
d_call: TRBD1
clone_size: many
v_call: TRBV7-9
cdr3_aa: CASSSGQGYNEQFF
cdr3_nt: TGTGCCAGCAGCTCCGGACAGGGATACAATGAGCAGTTCTTC

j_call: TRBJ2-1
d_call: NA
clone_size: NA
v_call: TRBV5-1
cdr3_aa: CASSIGRLNEQFF
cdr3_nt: TGCGCCAGCAGCATTGGACGGCTCAATGAGCAGTTCTTC

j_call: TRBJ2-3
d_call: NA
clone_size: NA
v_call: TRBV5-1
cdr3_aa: CASSLELGDTQYF
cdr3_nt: TGCGCCAGCAGCCTAGAACTAGGGGATACGCAGTATTTT

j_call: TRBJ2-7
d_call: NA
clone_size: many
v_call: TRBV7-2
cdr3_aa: CASSSSQIYEQYF
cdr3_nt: TGTGCCAGCAGCTCCTCACAGATTTACGAGCAGTACTTC

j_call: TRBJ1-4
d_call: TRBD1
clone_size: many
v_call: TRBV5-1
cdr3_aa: CASSFGQGGSTNEKLFF
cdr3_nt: TGCGCCAGCAGCTTCGGACAGGGAGGGTCAACTAATGAAAAACTGTTTTTT

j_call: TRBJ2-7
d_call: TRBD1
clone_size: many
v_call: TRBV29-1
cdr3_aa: CSAGTGGSEQYF
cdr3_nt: TGCAGCGCCGGGACAGGGGGTAGCGAGCAGTACTTC

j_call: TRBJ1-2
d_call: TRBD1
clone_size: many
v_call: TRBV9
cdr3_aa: CASKDRVNGYTF
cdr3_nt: TGTGCCAGCAAGGACAGGGTAAATGGCTACACCTTC

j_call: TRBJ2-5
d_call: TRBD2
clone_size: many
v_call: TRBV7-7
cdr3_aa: CASSLRLAGANQETQYF
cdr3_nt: TGTGCCAGCAGCTTGCGTCTAGCGGGGGCTAACCAAGAGACCCAGTACTTC

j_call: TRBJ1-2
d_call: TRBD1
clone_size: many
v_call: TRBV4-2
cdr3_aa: CASSRDRHNYGYTF
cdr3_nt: TGTGCCAGCAGCCGGGACAGGCACAACTATGGCTACACCTTC

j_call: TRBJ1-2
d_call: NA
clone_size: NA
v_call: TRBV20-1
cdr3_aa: CSARGDGRLGYTF
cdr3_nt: TGCAGTGCTAGGGGGGACGGGCGGCTAGGCTACACCTTC

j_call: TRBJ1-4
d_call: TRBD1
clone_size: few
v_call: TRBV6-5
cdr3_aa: CASSYRTGNEKLFF
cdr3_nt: TGTGCCAGCAGTTACCGGACAGGGAATGAAAAACTGTTTTTT

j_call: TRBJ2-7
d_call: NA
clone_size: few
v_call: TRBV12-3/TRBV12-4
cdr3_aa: CASKAPGPYYEQYF
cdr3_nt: TGTGCCAGCAAAGCCCCAGGCCCTTACTACGAGCAGTACTTC

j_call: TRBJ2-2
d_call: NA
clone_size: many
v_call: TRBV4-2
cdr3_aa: CASSQRGGGELFF
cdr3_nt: TGTGCCAGCAGCCAACGGGGCGGCGGGGAGCTGTTTTTT

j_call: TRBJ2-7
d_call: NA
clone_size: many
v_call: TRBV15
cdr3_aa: CATSTRAAAYEQYF
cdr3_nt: TGTGCCACCAGCACCCGAGCGGCCGCCTACGAGCAGTACTTC

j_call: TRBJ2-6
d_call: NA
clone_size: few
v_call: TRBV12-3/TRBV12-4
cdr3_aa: CASSLGSPLTLSGSNVLTF
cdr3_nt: TGTGCCAGCAGTTTAGGTTCACCCTTAACCCTCTCTGGATCCAACGTCCTGACTTTC

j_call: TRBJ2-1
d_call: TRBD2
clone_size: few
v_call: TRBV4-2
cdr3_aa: CASSQVLAGGPGGQFF
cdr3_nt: TGTGCCAGCAGCCAGGTCCTAGCGGGAGGGCCGGGGGGGCAGTTCTTC

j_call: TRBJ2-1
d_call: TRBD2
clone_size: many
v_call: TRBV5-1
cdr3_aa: CASSLAKAGFYNEQFF
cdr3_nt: TGCGCCAGCAGCTTGGCCAAAGCGGGGTTCTACAATGAGCAGTTCTTC

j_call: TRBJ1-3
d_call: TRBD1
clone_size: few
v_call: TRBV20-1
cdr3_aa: CSAEYPGQGGDTIYF
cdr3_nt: TGCAGTGCCGAGTACCCAGGACAGGGCGGTGATACCATATATTTT

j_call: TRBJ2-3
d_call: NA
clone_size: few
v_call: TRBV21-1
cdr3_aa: CASSKASLAEGDTQYF
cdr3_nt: TGTGCCAGCAGCAAAGCCAGCCTAGCGGAGGGGGATACGCAGTATTTT

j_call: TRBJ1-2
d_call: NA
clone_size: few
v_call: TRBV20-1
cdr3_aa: CSASIRELGYGYTF
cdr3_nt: TGCAGTGCTAGTATCCGGGAGTTGGGCTATGGCTACACCTTC

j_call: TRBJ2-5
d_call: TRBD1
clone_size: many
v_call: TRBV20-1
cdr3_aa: CSARGTGKETQYF
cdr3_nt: TGCAGTGCTAGAGGGACAGGGAAAGAGACCCAGTACTTC

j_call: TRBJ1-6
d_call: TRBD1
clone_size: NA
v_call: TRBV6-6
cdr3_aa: CASSYDRGKTNSPLHF
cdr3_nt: TGTGCCAGCAGTTACGACAGGGGGAAAACGAATTCACCCCTCCACTTT

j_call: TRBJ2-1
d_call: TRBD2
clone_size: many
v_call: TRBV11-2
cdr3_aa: CASSLDLQREGFF
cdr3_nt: TGTGCCAGCAGCTTAGATCTCCAGCGGGAAGGGTTCTTC

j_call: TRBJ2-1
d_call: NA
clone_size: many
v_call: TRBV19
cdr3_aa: CASSILGNSYNEQFF
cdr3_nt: TGTGCCAGTAGTATACTGGGTAACTCCTACAATGAGCAGTTCTTC

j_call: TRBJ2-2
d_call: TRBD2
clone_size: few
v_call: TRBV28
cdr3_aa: CATGGTGELFF
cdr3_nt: TGTGCCACGGGAGGTACCGGGGAGCTGTTTTTT

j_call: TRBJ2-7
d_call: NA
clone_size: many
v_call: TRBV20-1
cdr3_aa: CSARNPYEQYF
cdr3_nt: TGCAGTGCTAGAAATCCGTACGAGCAGTACTTC

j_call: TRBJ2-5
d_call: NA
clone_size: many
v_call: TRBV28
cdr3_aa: CASRAGIVETQYF
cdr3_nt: TGTGCCAGCAGGGCAGGGATAGTAGAGACCCAGTACTTC

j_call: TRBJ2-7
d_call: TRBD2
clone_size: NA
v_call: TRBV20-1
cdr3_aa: CSAGGGQAYEQYF
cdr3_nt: TGCAGTGCGGGCGGGGGGCAAGCATACGAGCAGTACTTC

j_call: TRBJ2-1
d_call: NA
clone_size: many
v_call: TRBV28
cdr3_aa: CASSFGEVSSSYNEQFF
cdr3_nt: TGTGCCAGCAGTTTTGGGGAGGTATCCTCCTCCTACAATGAGCAGTTCTTC

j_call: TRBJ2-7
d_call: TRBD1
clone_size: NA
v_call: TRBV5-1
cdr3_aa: CASSSGQGLWQYF
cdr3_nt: TGCGCCAGCAGCTCAGGACAGGGCCTTTGGCAGTACTTC

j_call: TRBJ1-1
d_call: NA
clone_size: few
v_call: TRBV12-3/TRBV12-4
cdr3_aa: CASSLGSASREAFF
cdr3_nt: TGTGCCAGCAGTTTAGGGTCGGCCAGCCGTGAAGCTTTCTTT

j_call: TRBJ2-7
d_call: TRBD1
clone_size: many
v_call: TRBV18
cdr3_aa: CASSLDRDSYEQYF
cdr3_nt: TGTGCCAGCTCACTTGACAGGGACTCCTACGAGCAGTACTTC

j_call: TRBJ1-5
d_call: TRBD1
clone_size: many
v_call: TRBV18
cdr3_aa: CASSPDRGGQPQHF
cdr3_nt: TGTGCCAGCTCACCCGACAGGGGAGGACAGCCCCAGCATTTT

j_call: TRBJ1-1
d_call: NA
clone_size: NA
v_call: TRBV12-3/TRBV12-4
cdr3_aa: CASNQDVDTEAFF
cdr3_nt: TGTGCCAGCAACCAGGACGTGGACACTGAAGCTTTCTTT

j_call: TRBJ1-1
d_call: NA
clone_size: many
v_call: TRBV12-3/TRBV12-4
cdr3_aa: CASREAGEAFF
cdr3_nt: TGTGCCAGCAGGGAGGCCGGGGAAGCTTTCTTT

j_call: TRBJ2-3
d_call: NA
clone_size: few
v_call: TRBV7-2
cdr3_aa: CASSLALPGTDTQYF
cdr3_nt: TGTGCCAGCAGCTTAGCGCTTCCGGGGACAGATACGCAGTATTTT

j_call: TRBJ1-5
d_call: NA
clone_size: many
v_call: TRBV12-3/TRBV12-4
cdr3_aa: CASSTGPRGGNQPQHF
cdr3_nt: TGTGCCAGCAGTACCGGCCCCCGAGGCGGCAATCAGCCCCAGCATTTT

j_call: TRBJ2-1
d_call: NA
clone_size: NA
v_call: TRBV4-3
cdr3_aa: CASSQEIANNEQFF
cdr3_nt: TGCGCCAGCAGCCAAGAGATAGCGAACAATGAGCAGTTCTTC

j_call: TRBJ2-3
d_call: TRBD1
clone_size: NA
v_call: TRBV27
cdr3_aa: CASSLDGTGVNTQYF
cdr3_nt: TGTGCCAGCAGTTTAGACGGGACAGGGGTAAATACGCAGTATTTT

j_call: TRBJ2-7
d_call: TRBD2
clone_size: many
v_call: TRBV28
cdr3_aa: CASNPTSGTDEQYF
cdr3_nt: TGTGCCAGCAACCCGACTAGCGGGACCGACGAGCAGTACTTC

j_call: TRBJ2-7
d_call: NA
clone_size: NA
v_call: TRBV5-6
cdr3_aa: CASSRSGLTYEQYF
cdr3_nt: TGTGCCAGCAGCCGGAGCGGCCTCACCTACGAGCAGTACTTC

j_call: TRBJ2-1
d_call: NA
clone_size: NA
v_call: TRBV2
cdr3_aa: CASIPRGGLNEQFF
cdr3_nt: TGTGCCAGCATCCCTAGGGGCGGCCTAAATGAGCAGTTCTTC

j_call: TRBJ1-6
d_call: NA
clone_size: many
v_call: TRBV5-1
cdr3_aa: CASSQGTEGRSPLHF
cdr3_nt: TGCGCCAGCAGCCAAGGGACTGAAGGGAGGTCACCCCTCCACTTT

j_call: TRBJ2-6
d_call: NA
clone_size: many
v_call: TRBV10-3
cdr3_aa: CAIRQVSGANVLTF
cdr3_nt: TGTGCCATCAGACAGGTGTCTGGGGCCAACGTCCTGACTTTC

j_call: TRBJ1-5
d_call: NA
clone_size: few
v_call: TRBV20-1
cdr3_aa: CSAVPGTSNQPQHF
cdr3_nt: TGCAGTGCGGTTCCTGGTACTAGCAATCAGCCCCAGCATTTT

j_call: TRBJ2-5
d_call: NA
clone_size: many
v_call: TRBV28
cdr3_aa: CASSSDSGRRETQYF
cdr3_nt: TGTGCCAGCAGTTCCGATTCGGGGCGGAGGGAGACCCAGTACTTC

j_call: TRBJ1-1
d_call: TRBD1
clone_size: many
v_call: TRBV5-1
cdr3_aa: CASSSTGTVEPAFF
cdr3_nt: TGCGCCAGCAGCTCAACCGGGACAGTGGAACCAGCTTTCTTT

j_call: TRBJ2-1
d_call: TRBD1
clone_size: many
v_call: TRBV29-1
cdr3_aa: CSVGTGNNEQFF
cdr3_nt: TGCAGCGTGGGGACAGGGAACAATGAGCAGTTCTTC

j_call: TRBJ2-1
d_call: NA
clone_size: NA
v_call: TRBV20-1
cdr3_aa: CSAPISSYNEQFF
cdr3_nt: TGCAGTGCTCCTATCAGCTCCTACAATGAGCAGTTCTTC

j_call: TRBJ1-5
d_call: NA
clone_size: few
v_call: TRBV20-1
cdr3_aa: CSARVGGAISQPQHF
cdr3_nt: TGCAGTGCTAGAGTTGGGGGCGCGATTAGTCAGCCCCAGCATTTT